Following are 30 T cell receptor beta chains from one sample sequenced in a study of blood T cell repertoires in COVID-19. Using immunoSEQ multiplex PCR, the repertoire was profiled, and TCRdb retains in-frame clones only, with some absent. The sample shows over 100,000 clones, approximately 78% of them seen only once. Input material: peripheral blood. The receptor set was obtained from a man in his 70s with acute or convalescent COVID-19.

This clone was counted only a few times. The V call is TRBV7-8, the J call TRBJ2-3; TRBD2 aligns across 15 bases. J was trimmed by 2 bases and V by 3 bases; bases with no gene match: 3. Looked up from germline, CDR1 is SGHVS and CDR2 is FQNEAQ. This CDR3 has 17 amino acids. The DNA for the CDR3 is TGTGCCAGCAGCTTCGGACTAGCGGGGGGGATCACAGATACGCAGTATTTT. Protein: CASSFGLAGGITDTQYF.

V is TRBV5-1 and J is TRBJ2-6; the match to TRBD1 covers 7 bases. Germline V gene lookup returns CDR1 SGHRS and CDR2 YFSETQ. This CDR3 is 16 amino acids long. After removal of 6 bases from V and 1 base from J, the junction contained 7 bases not matched to a gene. CDR3 in amino acids: CASKPGQLSGANVLTF. DNA of the CDR3: TGCGCCAGCAAACCGGGACAGTTATCTGGGGCCAACGTCCTGACTTTC.

The chain recombines TRBV29-1 with TRBJ1-6; a weak D match, TRBD1 (5 bases). This CDR3 comprises 14 residues. The germline CDR1 and CDR2 sequences are SQVTM and ANQGSEA. Trimming left V 4 bases short and J 8 bases short, with 15 bases between. CDR3 DNA: TGCAGCGTTGCCGCAGGGTCGAGAGATTCACCCCTCCACTTT. This sequence encodes CSVAAGSRDSPLHF.

The rearrangement links TRBV15 to TRBJ1-5, with 12 nucleotides matching TRBD1. J was trimmed by 4 bases and V by 1 base; bases with no gene match: 8. The CDR3 covers 18 residues. The germline V gene has CDR1 LNHNV and CDR2 YYDKDF (reference sequence). CDR3 sequence: CATSRGRDRGLGNQPQHF. The CDR3, as DNA: TGTGCCACCAGCAGAGGCCGGGACAGGGGGCTTGGAAATCAGCCCCAGCATTTT.

The chain links TRBV6-5 to TRBJ1-6, with 9 bases identical to TRBD1. CDR1 is MNHEY, CDR2 SVGAGI, per germline. Trimming took 6 bases from V and 10 from J; bases not matched to a gene: 4. The CDR3 runs to 13 residues. CDR3 nucleotides: TGTGCCAGCAGGGACAGGGGTCCGTCACCCCTCCACTTT. Translation gives CASRDRGPSPLHF.

The chain carries TRBV28 and TRBJ1-2; D is unclear. The ends were cut back, 5 bases at V and 8 bases at J, with 18 bases in the middle. The CDR3 spans 14 residues. From germline, CDR1 is MDHEN and CDR2 SYDVKM. This CDR3 is CASSRGTHGGGYTF. In nucleotides, the CDR3 is TGTGCCAGCAGTCGGGGAACCCATGGAGGGGGCTACACCTTC.

The rearrangement uses TRBV7-6 and TRBJ2-3; TRBD2 aligns across 10 bases. Unmatched junction bases numbered 7, after V lost 5 bases and J lost 5 bases. The CDR3 is made up of 15 amino acids. Germline V gene lookup returns CDR1 SGHVS and CDR2 FNYEAQ. CDR3 sequence: CASSEKRLAGDTQYF. CDR3 nucleotides: TGTGCCAGCAGCGAAAAACGACTAGCGGGAGATACGCAGTATTTT.

This clone was counted between two and nine times. The V gene is TRBV30, the J gene TRBJ2-5; D perhaps matches TRBD2 (7 bases). The CDR3 spans 13 residues. Germline V CDR1 and CDR2: GTSNPN, SVGIG (reference sequence). Trimming pared 5 bases from V and 6 bases from J, leaving 16 bases between. The CDR3 DNA follows: TGTGCCTGGGCGGTTGGGGGGGCCCAGACCCAGTACTTC. This translates into CAWAVGGAQTQYF. Based on the CDR3 plus reference TRBV30 and TRBJ2-5, the full variable domain is SQTIHQWPATLVQPVGSPLSLECTVEGTSNPNLYWYRQAAGRGLQLLFYSVGIGQISSEVPQNLSASRPQDRQFILSSKKLLLSDSGFYLCAWAVGGAQTQYFGPGTRLLVL.

The chain carries TRBV6-2 or TRBV6-3 and TRBJ1-2, with a weak D call TRBD1 (5 bases). In germline, CDR1 is MNHEY, CDR2 SVGEGT. The CDR3 is made up of 16 amino acids. Trimming shortened V by 6 bases and J by 1 base, and 18 bases separated the two germline ends. As DNA, the CDR3 is TGTGCCAGCAGCCCTCGGAGGGGCCGAAATAACTATGGCTACACCTTC. Translated, it gives CASSPRRGRNNYGYTF.

The rearrangement joins TRBV3-1 (or the pseudogene TRBV3-2) to TRBJ2-7, with a tentative D call TRBD1 (7 bases). V lost 4 bases, J lost 3 bases, and 19 bases lay in between. CDR1 LGHDT and CDR2 YNNKEL come from the germline V gene (reference sequence). The CDR3 length is 16 residues. CDR3 coding DNA: TGTGCCAGCAGCCCCCACCGCGGGACAGTTAACTACGAGCAGTACTTC. Its protein product is CASSPHRGTVNYEQYF.

The sample holds a few counts of this clone. The genes are TRBV27 and TRBJ2-2, with no clear D. Germline CDR1 is MNHEY and CDR2 is SMNVEV (reference sequence). The V end was cut by 6 bases, the J end by 5 bases, with 19 bases between. The CDR3 extends over 16 amino acids. CDR3 sequence (DNA): TGTGCCAGCAGCCCAATACACTCGCGAGGAACCGGGGAGCTGTTTTTT. Its protein product is CASSPIHSRGTGELFF.

The V call is TRBV11-2, the J call TRBJ2-2; a weak D match, TRBD1 (6 bases). Per germline, CDR1 SGHAT and CDR2 FQNNGV. Trimming pared 4 bases from V and 6 bases from J, leaving 18 bases between. This CDR3 spans 16 amino acids. CDR3 sequence: CASSYGRQGSAGELFF. CDR3 nucleotides: TGTGCCAGCAGCTACGGAAGGCAGGGGTCCGCCGGGGAGCTGTTTTTT.

This clone appeared a single time. This chain uses TRBV5-1 with TRBJ2-3; 7 nucleotides line up with TRBD1. CDR3 length: 14 residues. With 4 bases clipped from V and 6 bases from J, the junction kept 8 bases outside the gene matches. CDR1 and CDR2 from the germline V gene are SGHRS and YFSETQ. CDR3 nucleotides: TGCGCCAGCAGCCCGACAGGGACGGTCGATACGCAGTATTTT. Protein product: CASSPTGTVDTQYF.

V gene TRBV6-6 combines with J gene TRBJ2-7; 10 positions match TRBD2. Germline-derived CDR1 and CDR2 are MNHNY and SVGAGI (reference sequence). This CDR3 region has 15 residues. The ends lost 9 bases at V and 4 bases at J; junction bases unmatched: 12. The CDR3 DNA follows: TGTGCCAGTGGTCAGGGCCTAGCGGGGGATTACGAGCAGTACTTC. Residues: CASGQGLAGDYEQYF.

The chain uses TRBV6-1 and TRBJ2-4; no clear D gene. The V gene's germline CDR1 is MNHNS and CDR2 SASEGT. The CDR3 runs 10 residues. V was trimmed by 3 bases and J by 10 bases, leaving 4 bases between them. CDR3 sequence reads: CASSDEIQYF. In nucleotides, the CDR3 is TGTGCCAGCAGTGACGAGATTCAGTACTTC.

The chain joins TRBV30 to TRBJ2-1, with 8 bases fitting TRBD2. Unmatched junction bases numbered 3, after V lost 0 bases and J lost 2 bases. The germline CDR1 and CDR2 sequences are GTSNPN and SVGIG (reference sequence). The CDR3 is 15 amino acids. The CDR3 region is CAWSVSGGPYNEQFF. CDR3 DNA: TGTGCCTGGAGTGTCAGCGGGGGACCCTACAATGAGCAGTTCTTC.

J is TRBJ1-2 and V is TRBV28; possibly TRBD1 for D (5 bases). The CDR3 runs 13 residues. Germline V gene sequence: CDR1 MDHEN, CDR2 SYDVKM. V was pared by 7 bases and J by 5 bases, with 14 bases between. For the CDR3, the DNA is TGTGCCAGCAATTGGGGGGACGGGTATGGCTACACCTTC. It is translated as CASNWGDGYGYTF.

This chain joins TRBV6-6 and TRBJ2-7, with 8 bases matching TRBD1. V trimming: 5 bases; J trimming: 13 bases; junction bases outside the gene matches: 7. This CDR3 region has 11 residues. The V gene's germline CDR1 is MNHNY and CDR2 SVGAGI (reference sequence). CDR3 in DNA: TGTGCCAGCAGTCCCGACAGGGGCGTTTACTTC. It specifies CASSPDRGVYF.

This clone has a handful of counts. The chain recombines TRBV27 with TRBJ1-2; 10 bases are shared with TRBD1. This CDR3 contains 14 residues. The J segment lost 7 bases and the V segment lost 5 bases, leaving 7 bases of the junction unmatched. Germline V gene lookup returns CDR1 MNHEY and CDR2 SMNVEV (reference sequence). The CDR3 bases are TGTGCCAGCAGTCCCGGACAGGGGGTGTTTGGCTACACCTTC. Protein product: CASSPGQGVFGYTF.

The gene calls are TRBV6-5 and TRBJ2-1; 9 bases are shared with TRBD2. The CDR3 length is 15 residues. The J segment lost 7 bases and the V segment lost 7 bases, leaving 11 bases of the junction unmatched. Germline CDR1 reads MNHEY; CDR2 reads SVGAGI. The CDR3 bases are TGTGCCAGCATCGATAGCGGGAGATCGCAGAATGAGCAGTTCTTC. It is translated as CASIDSGRSQNEQFF.

The V call is TRBV9, the J call TRBJ2-5; 9 bases align to TRBD2. Trimming removed 2 bases from V and 4 bases from J; junction bases left unmatched: 6. This CDR3 has 15 amino acids. From germline, CDR1 is SGDLS and CDR2 YYNGEE. CDR3 sequence (DNA): TGTGCCAGCAGCGTGGCGGGAGGGCCGGTAGAGACCCAGTACTTC. Its protein product is CASSVAGGPVETQYF.

This chain joins TRBV30 and TRBJ1-1; TRBD1 matches at 10 bases. There are 16 residues in the CDR3. The germline V gene encodes CDR1 GTSNPN and CDR2 SVGIG (reference sequence). V shed 4 bases and J 0 bases; nucleotides not matched to a gene: 8. The CDR3 is CAWKGQGRAMNTEAFF. The CDR3 coding sequence is TGTGCCTGGAAGGGACAGGGGAGAGCAATGAACACTGAAGCTTTCTTT. Based on the CDR3 plus reference TRBV30 and TRBJ1-1, the full variable domain is SQTIHQWPATLVQPVGSPLSLECTVEGTSNPNLYWYRQAAGRGLQLLFYSVGIGQISSEVPQNLSASRPQDRQFILSSKKLLLSDSGFYLCAWKGQGRAMNTEAFFGQGTRLTVV.

This clone has a handful of counts. The chain carries TRBV27 and TRBJ2-5, with 8 bases fitting TRBD2. V was pared by 8 bases and J by 0 bases, with 11 bases of the junction left unmatched. Germline CDR1 reads MNHEY; CDR2 reads SMNVEV (reference sequence). The CDR3 is 16 residues long. Here the CDR3 DNA reads TGTGCCAGCTCCAAGTTCGGCGGGAGGTACCAAGAGACCCAGTACTTC. Translation: CASSKFGGRYQETQYF.

The chain recombines TRBV24-1 with TRBJ2-6; TRBD1 matches at 8 bases. CDR3 length: 18 residues. From germline, CDR1 is KGHDR and CDR2 SFDVKD. V lost 4 bases to trimming and J lost 1 base; unmatched junction nucleotides: 8. For the CDR3, the DNA is TGTGCCACCAGTGAAACCGGGACAGGACGGTCTGGGGCCAACGTCCTGACTTTC. It is translated as CATSETGTGRSGANVLTF.

The genes are TRBV10-3 and TRBJ1-3; D perhaps matches TRBD1 (5 bases). The germline gives CDR1 ENHRY, CDR2 SYGVKD. The CDR3 is made up of 15 amino acids. V was pared by 3 bases and J by 3 bases, with 12 bases between. This chain's CDR3 is CAISDGQGIGNTIYF. CDR3 sequence (DNA): TGTGCCATCAGTGATGGGCAGGGTATTGGAAACACCATATATTTT.

This clone was detected once. The chain employs TRBV6-2 or TRBV6-3 and TRBJ2-5, with TRBD2 matching 8 bases. Germline V gives CDR1 MNHEY, CDR2 SVGEGT. Trimming cost V 2 bases and J 8 bases; bases outside gene matches: 16. The CDR3 consists of 17 residues. The CDR3 DNA follows: TGTGCCAGCAGTTACCAAGGACTAGCCCCCCTCGGCGCTACCCAGTACTTC. It encodes CASSYQGLAPLGATQYF.

The gene calls are TRBV12-5 and TRBJ2-1, with D unresolved. Germline CDR1 is LGHNT and CDR2 is FRNRAP. The CDR3 is 15 residues long. Trimming removed 4 bases at V and 7 bases at J, with 17 bases between. The CDR3 DNA is TGTGCTAGTGGTTCTCATGGTGGATCCGGGAATGAGCAGTTCTTC. Amino acid sequence: CASGSHGGSGNEQFF.

This clone was picked up a small number of times. The V gene is TRBV3-1 (or the pseudogene TRBV3-2), the J gene TRBJ2-7, with D possibly TRBD2 on 6 matching bases. The CDR3 is 15 residues long. Trimming removed 2 bases from V and 5 bases from J, with 16 bases in between. Germline V gene lookup returns CDR1 LGHDT and CDR2 YNNKEL (reference sequence). CDR3 coding DNA: TGTGCCAGCAGCCAAAGACCGGGACTCCGGAACGAGCAGTACTTC. Translated: CASSQRPGLRNEQYF.

This rearrangement joins TRBV6-4 to TRBJ1-1, with a weak D call TRBD1 (6 bases). Germline loops: CDR1 MRHNA, CDR2 SNTAGT. The CDR3 contains 14 residues. V dropped 0 bases and J dropped 4 bases, with 9 bases sitting between them. The CDR3 coding sequence is TGTGCCAGCAGTGACTCAGGGGACACCACTGAAGCTTTCTTT. It is translated as CASSDSGDTTEAFF.

This clone has a single count. This sequence joins TRBV6-6 and TRBJ2-1, with D maybe TRBD1 (6 bases). Germline V CDR1 and CDR2: MNHNY, SVGAGI (reference sequence). V lost 6 bases, J lost 7 bases, and 13 bases lay in between. The CDR3 length is 13 residues. The chain's CDR3 is CASREGGSNEQFF. CDR3 DNA: TGTGCCAGCAGGGAAGGGGGTTCTAATGAGCAGTTCTTC.